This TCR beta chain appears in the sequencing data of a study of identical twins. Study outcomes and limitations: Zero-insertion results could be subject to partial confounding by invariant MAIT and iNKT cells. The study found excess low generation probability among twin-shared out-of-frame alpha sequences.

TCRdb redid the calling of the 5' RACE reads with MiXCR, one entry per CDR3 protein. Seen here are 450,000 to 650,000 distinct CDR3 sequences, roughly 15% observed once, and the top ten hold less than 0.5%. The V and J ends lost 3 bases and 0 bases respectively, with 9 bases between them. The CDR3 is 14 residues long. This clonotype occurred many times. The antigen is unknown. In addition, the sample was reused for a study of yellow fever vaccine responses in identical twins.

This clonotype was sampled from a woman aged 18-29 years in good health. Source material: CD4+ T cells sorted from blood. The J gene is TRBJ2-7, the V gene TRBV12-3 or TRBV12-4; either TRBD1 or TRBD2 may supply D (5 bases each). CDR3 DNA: TGTGCCAGCAGTTTGGGGGACCACTCCTACGAGCAGTACTTC. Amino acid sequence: CASSLGDHSYEQYF.